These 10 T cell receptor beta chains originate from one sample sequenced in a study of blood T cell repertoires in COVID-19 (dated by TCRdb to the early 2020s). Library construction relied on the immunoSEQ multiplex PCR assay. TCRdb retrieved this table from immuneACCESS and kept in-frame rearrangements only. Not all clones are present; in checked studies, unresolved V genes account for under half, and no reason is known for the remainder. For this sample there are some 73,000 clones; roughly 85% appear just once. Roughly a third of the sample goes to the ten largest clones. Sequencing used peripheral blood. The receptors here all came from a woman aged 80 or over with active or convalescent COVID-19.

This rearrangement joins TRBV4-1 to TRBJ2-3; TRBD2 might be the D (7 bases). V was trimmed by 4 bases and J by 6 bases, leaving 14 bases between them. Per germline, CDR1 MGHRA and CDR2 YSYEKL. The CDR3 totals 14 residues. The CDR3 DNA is TGCGCCAGCAGCCGAACGCGGGGGCTGGATACGCAGTATTTT. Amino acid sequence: CASSRTRGLDTQYF.

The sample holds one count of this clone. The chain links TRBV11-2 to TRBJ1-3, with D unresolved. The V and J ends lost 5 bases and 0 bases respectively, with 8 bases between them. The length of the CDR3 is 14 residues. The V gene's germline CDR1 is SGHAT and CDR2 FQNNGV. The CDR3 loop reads CASSPSGSGNTIYF. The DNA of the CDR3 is TGTGCCAGCAGCCCCTCCGGCTCTGGAAACACCATATATTTT.

The CDR3, as DNA: TGTGCCAGCAGTTATGACATGGACAGGGACGATTATGGCTACACCTTC. Its translation is CASSYDMDRDDYGYTF. The genes are TRBV6-5 and TRBJ1-2, with 8 bases identical to TRBD1. The V segment lost 3 bases and the J segment 5 bases; nucleotides outside the gene matches: 11. CDR1 is MNHEY, CDR2 SVGAGI, per germline. This CDR3 has 16 residues.

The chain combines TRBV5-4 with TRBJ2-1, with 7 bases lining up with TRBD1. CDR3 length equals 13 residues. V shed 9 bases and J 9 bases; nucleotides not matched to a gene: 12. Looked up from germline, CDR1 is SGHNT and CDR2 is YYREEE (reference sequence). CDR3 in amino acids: CATPGQTKAEQFF. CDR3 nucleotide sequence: TGTGCCACCCCGGGACAGACGAAGGCTGAGCAGTTCTTC.

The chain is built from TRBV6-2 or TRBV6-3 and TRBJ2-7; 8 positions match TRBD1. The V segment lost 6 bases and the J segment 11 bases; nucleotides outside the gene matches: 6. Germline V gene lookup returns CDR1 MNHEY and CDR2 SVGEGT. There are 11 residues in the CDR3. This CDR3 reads CASSQGAVEYF. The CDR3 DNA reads TGTGCCAGCAGCCAGGGGGCGGTTGAGTACTTC.

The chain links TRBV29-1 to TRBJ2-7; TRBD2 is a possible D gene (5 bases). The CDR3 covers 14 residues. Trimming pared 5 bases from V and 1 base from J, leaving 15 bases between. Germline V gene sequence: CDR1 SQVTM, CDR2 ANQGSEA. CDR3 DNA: TGCAGCGTTTCCCCTAGGACGGGGTCCTACGAGCAGTACTTC. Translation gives CSVSPRTGSYEQYF.

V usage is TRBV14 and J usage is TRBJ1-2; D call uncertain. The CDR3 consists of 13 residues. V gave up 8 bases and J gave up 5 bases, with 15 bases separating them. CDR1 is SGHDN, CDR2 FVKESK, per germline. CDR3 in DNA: TGTGCCAGCTCATACGACGTGAGGTATGGCTACACCTTC. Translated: CASSYDVRYGYTF.

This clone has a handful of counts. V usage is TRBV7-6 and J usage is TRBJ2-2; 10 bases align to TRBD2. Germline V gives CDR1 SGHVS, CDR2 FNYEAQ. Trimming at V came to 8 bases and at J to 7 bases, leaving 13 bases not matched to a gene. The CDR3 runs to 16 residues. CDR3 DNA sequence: TGTGCCAGCTTCTCCCGGCCGAGCGGGGGGGACGGGGAGCTGTTTTTT. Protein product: CASFSRPSGGDGELFF.

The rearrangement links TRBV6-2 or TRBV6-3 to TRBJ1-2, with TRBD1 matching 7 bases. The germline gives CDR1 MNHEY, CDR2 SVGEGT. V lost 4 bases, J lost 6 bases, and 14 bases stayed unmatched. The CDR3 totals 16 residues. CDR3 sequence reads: CASSFRQGVRIHGYTF. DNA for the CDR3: TGTGCCAGCAGTTTCCGACAGGGCGTTCGTATTCATGGCTACACCTTC.

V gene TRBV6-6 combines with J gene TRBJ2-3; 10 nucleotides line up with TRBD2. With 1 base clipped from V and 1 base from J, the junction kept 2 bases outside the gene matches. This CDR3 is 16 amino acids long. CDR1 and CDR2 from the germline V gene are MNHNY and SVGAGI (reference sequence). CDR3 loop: CASSYYLAGGTDTQYF. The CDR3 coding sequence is TGTGCCAGCAGTTACTATCTAGCGGGGGGCACAGATACGCAGTATTTT.